The 31 T cell receptor beta chains in this list originate from one sample, sequenced in a study of T cells in Graves' hyperthyroidism and ophthalmopathy. Amplified TCR beta CDR3 regions derived from RNA transcripts. During a first-round RT-PCR of the TCR CDR3, the HTBI primer set was used. TCRdb recomputed calls from the multiplex PCR reads with MiXCR, one row per CDR3 protein. The table has a few hundred thousand distinct CDR3 sequences, roughly an eighth seen once. Input material: blood. Receptor source: a woman aged 18-29 years with Graves' hyperthyroidism.

V gene TRBV12-5 combines with J gene TRBJ1-1; 7 bases match TRBD1. The CDR3 length is 12 residues. In germline, CDR1 is LGHNT, CDR2 FRNRAP. The ends lost 6 bases at V and 10 bases at J; junction bases unmatched: 8. In DNA form, the CDR3 reads TGTGCTAGTGGGGGGGACAGTCAGATAGCTTTCTTT. Translation: CASGGDSQIAFF. Filled out from reference TRBV12-5 and TRBJ1-1, the complete variable domain reads DARVTQTPRHKVTEMGQEVTMRCQPILGHNTVFWYRQTMMQGLELLAYFRNRAPLDDSGMPKDRFSAEMPDATLATLKIQPSEPRDSAVYFCASGGDSQIAFFGQGTRLTVV.

This clonotype was detected many times. V usage is TRBV19 and J usage is TRBJ1-5; TRBD1 aligns across 8 bases. Trimming cost V 8 bases and J 1 base; bases outside gene matches: 4. This CDR3 contains 14 residues. Looked up from germline, CDR1 is LNHDA and CDR2 is SQIVND (reference sequence). CDR3: CASLDRASNQPQHF. DNA for the CDR3: TGTGCCAGTCTGGACAGGGCAAGCAATCAGCCCCAGCATTTT.

This clonotype occurred many times. The V call is TRBV5-1, the J call TRBJ2-3; TRBD2 aligns across 9 bases. Trimming removed 0 bases from V and 4 bases from J; junction bases left unmatched: 9. Germline CDR1 is SGHRS and CDR2 is YFSETQ. The CDR3 has 17 residues. CDR3 nucleotides: TGCGCCAGCAGCTTGGCCGCCGGACTAGCGTTGGCAGATACGCAGTATTTT. It encodes CASSLAAGLALADTQYF.

The J gene is TRBJ1-6, the V gene TRBV5-1, with 8 bases fitting TRBD1. Germline lookup yields CDR1 SGHRS and CDR2 YFSETQ. The CDR3 covers 15 residues. Trimming cost V 0 bases and J 5 bases; bases outside gene matches: 1. DNA of the CDR3: TGCGCCAGCAGCTTGGACAGGGGGAATAATTCACCCCTCCACTTT. Translation gives CASSLDRGNNSPLHF.

This clonotype came up many times. The rearrangement uses TRBV6-1 and TRBJ1-2, with D unresolved. CDR1 is MNHNS, CDR2 SASEGT, per germline. The CDR3 spans 12 residues. V lost 6 bases and J lost 3, with 8 bases in between. The CDR3 DNA reads TGTGCCAGCAGATCCCGTTACTATGGCTACACCTTC. Amino acids: CASRSRYYGYTF.

This clonotype has only a few counts. This chain links TRBV4-3 with TRBJ1-1; D remains unclear. This CDR3 region has 15 residues. Between the trimmed V and J ends, which lost 1 base and 0 bases, there was a span of 9 bases. The germline gives CDR1 LGHNA, CDR2 YSLEER. The CDR3, as DNA: TGCGCCAGCAGCCAAGTTCGAGCGATGAACACTGAAGCTTTCTTT. The encoded protein is CASSQVRAMNTEAFF.

The chain recombines TRBV24-1 with TRBJ2-5; D not resolved. Trimming left V 5 bases short and J 3 bases short, with 3 bases between. Germline CDR1 and CDR2: KGHDR and SFDVKD. The CDR3 runs 11 residues. The CDR3 loop reads CATSAEETQYF. The CDR3 region has the DNA TGTGCCACCAGTGCCGAAGAGACCCAGTACTTC.

This clonotype was seen ten or more times. This chain links TRBV18 with TRBJ2-3, with TRBD2 matching over 11 bases. From germline, CDR1 is KGHSH and CDR2 LQKENI. The CDR3 has 16 residues. Losses at the gene ends were 6 bases for V and 0 bases for J; bases not matched to a gene: 5. The CDR3 reads CASSRRTSGSTDTQYF. The CDR3 DNA follows: TGTGCCAGCTCCCGTCGGACTAGCGGGAGCACAGATACGCAGTATTTT. Full variable domain (remainder filled in from reference TRBV18 and TRBJ2-3): NAGVMQNPRHLVRRRGQEARLRCSPMKGHSHVYWYRQLPEEGLKFMVYLQKENIIDESGMPKERFSAEFPKEGPSILRIQQVVRGDSAAYFCASSRRTSGSTDTQYFGPGTRLTVL.

This clonotype was seen repeatedly, ten times or more. The genes are TRBV7-9 and TRBJ2-7; 12 nucleotides match TRBD2. J gave up 5 bases and V 4 bases, and 15 bases lay outside the gene matches. Looked up from germline, CDR1 is SEHNR and CDR2 is FQNEAQ (reference sequence). The CDR3 totals 18 residues. CDR3 protein: CASSSSGGGVAGAHEQYF. The CDR3 nucleotides read TGTGCCAGCAGCTCTAGCGGGGGGGGAGTAGCGGGAGCCCACGAGCAGTACTTC.

This clonotype was counted ten times or more. V is TRBV27 and J is TRBJ2-3; tentative D call: TRBD1 (5 bases). The CDR3 extends over 12 amino acids. Germline CDR1 MNHEY, CDR2 SMNVEV (reference sequence). V was pared by 8 bases and J by 6 bases, with 12 bases between. The CDR3 here is CASGPRVDTQYF. The CDR3 region has the DNA TGTGCCAGCGGCCCCAGGGTGGATACGCAGTATTTT.

This clonotype was counted at least ten times. This chain connects TRBV5-1 to TRBJ2-1, with D maybe TRBD1 (6 bases). The V and J ends lost 6 bases and 6 bases respectively, with 16 bases between them. CDR1 SGHRS and CDR2 YFSETQ come from the germline V gene. This CDR3 is built from 14 residues. The CDR3 region has the DNA TGCGCCAGCACAAGGGACACGGCTGGCAATGAGCAGTTCTTC. Translated, it gives CASTRDTAGNEQFF.

This chain joins TRBV4-2 and TRBJ2-5, with D hard to call. Trimming left V 0 bases short and J 5 bases short, with 13 bases between. The germline CDR1 and CDR2 sequences are LGHNA and YNFKEQ. The CDR3 loop spans 15 amino acids. The CDR3 nucleotides read TGTGCCAGCAGCCAAGATCGGGCTAGATGGGAGACCCAGTACTTC. Its translation: CASSQDRARWETQYF.

Only one count was recorded for this clonotype. A much larger clonotype is one base distant, so this may be a read error. This CDR3 is missing its conserved last phenylalanine or tryptophan, likely due to a read error. This chain joins TRBV6-2 or TRBV6-3 and TRBJ2-3, with 9 bases lining up with TRBD2. The J segment lost 3 bases and the V segment lost 10 bases, leaving 8 bases of the junction unmatched. Germline values: CDR1 MNHEY, CDR2 SVGEGT. There are 14 residues in the CDR3. The DNA for the CDR3 is TGTGCCACCTTTAGCGGGAGATTAACAGATACGCAGTATCTT. Amino acid sequence: CATFSGRLTDTQYL.

This clonotype was recorded at least ten times. The chain is built from TRBV30 and TRBJ2-3, with D possibly TRBD1 on 6 matching bases. The germline V gene has CDR1 GTSNPN and CDR2 SVGIG (reference sequence). Trimming removed 0 bases from V and 0 bases from J, with 13 bases in between. This CDR3 has 16 residues. CDR3 residues: CAWSVLRTASTDTQYF. The CDR3 coding sequence is TGTGCCTGGAGTGTACTGAGGACAGCTAGCACAGATACGCAGTATTTT.

Ten or more counts support this clonotype. The chain links TRBV20-1 to TRBJ2-1, with 9 bases matching TRBD2. V gave up 6 bases and J gave up 7 bases; unmatched junction bases: 10. The length of the CDR3 is 14 residues. Germline loops: CDR1 DFQATT, CDR2 SNEGSKA (reference sequence). CDR3: CSAARREGPNEQFF. CDR3 coding DNA: TGCAGTGCGGCGAGGCGGGAGGGCCCAAATGAGCAGTTCTTC.

V is TRBV30 and J is TRBJ1-5; 9 positions agree with TRBD1. Looked up from germline, CDR1 is GTSNPN and CDR2 is SVGIG (reference sequence). Trimming removed 1 base from V and 0 bases from J; junction bases left unmatched: 10. The CDR3 loop spans 18 amino acids. This CDR3 reads CAWSATGTGLYSNQPQHF. For the CDR3, the DNA is TGTGCCTGGAGTGCCACCGGGACAGGGCTTTATAGCAATCAGCCCCAGCATTTT.

This clonotype has just a few counts. A much larger clone lies one base from this, so it may be a read error. The V gene is TRBV28, the J gene TRBJ2-4; TRBD2 matches 10 bases. The CDR3 spans 21 residues. Trimming removed 2 bases from V and 2 bases from J; junction bases left unmatched: 18. Germline values: CDR1 MDHEN, CDR2 SYDVKM. The CDR3 region is CASSLGRRGLLAGGPKNIQYF. For the CDR3, the DNA is TGTGCCAGCAGTTTAGGGAGACGCGGGCTTTTAGCGGGAGGCCCCAAAAACATTCAGTACTTC.

This clonotype was seen ten or more times. This chain uses TRBV11-3 with TRBJ2-7; 9 nucleotides align to TRBD1. CDR1 and CDR2 (germline): SGHNT, YENEEA. The junction had 7 bases not matched to a gene; V was cut back by 1 base and J by 6 bases. The CDR3 is 15 residues long. The CDR3 bases are TGTGCCAGCAGCTTAGCCGGACAGGGGACGGGCGAGCAGTACTTC. Its translation is CASSLAGQGTGEQYF.

The V and J genes are TRBV6-1 and TRBJ1-1; D not resolved. The germline V and J ends were trimmed by 3 bases and 4 bases, with 12 bases remaining between them. CDR1 is MNHNS, CDR2 SASEGT, per germline. This CDR3 has 14 residues. The CDR3 here is CASSDARPSTEAFF. The CDR3, as DNA: TGTGCCAGCAGTGACGCCAGGCCGAGCACTGAAGCTTTCTTT.

In this sample, this clonotype turned up a few times. This rearrangement joins TRBV4-3 to TRBJ1-5; 9 bases fit TRBD1. CDR1 and CDR2 from the germline V gene are LGHNA and YSLEER. Trimming at V came to 4 bases and at J to 3 bases, leaving 4 bases not matched to a gene. This CDR3 comprises 15 residues. The CDR3 loop reads CASSPDRGTNQPQHF. The CDR3 DNA is TGCGCCAGCAGCCCGGACAGGGGAACCAATCAGCCCCAGCATTTT.

The table lists this clonotype with many counts. The chain uses TRBV3-1 and TRBJ2-5; no clear D gene. Germline CDR1 is LGHDT and CDR2 is YNNKEL (reference sequence). Trimming cost V 4 bases and J 5 bases, with 8 bases left between them. The CDR3 loop spans 12 amino acids. DNA for the CDR3: TGTGCCAGCAGCCCCGTTTGGGAGACCCAGTACTTC. This encodes CASSPVWETQYF.

This clonotype was counted at least ten times. In DNA, the CDR3 is TGTGCCAGCGAATTCCTAGAAAGGCAGTATTTT. Protein: CASEFLERQYF. The chain recombines TRBV28 with TRBJ2-3, with D unresolved. Trimming pared 8 bases from V and 11 bases from J, leaving 14 bases between. Germline lookup yields CDR1 MDHEN and CDR2 SYDVKM. The CDR3 runs 11 residues.

The CDR3 loop is CASSSRRANQPQHF. CDR3 in DNA: TGTGCCAGCAGTTCCAGACGGGCGAATCAGCCCCAGCATTTT. The chain has TRBV28 and TRBJ1-5, with no clear D. Trimming pared 4 bases from V and 4 bases from J, leaving 11 bases between. CDR3 length equals 14 residues. Germline CDR1 MDHEN, CDR2 SYDVKM.

In this sample, this clonotype turned up many times. V usage is TRBV30 and J usage is TRBJ2-7; the D is unclear. The CDR3 runs 11 residues. Germline values: CDR1 GTSNPN, CDR2 SVGIG (reference sequence). The V gene lost 2 bases and the J gene lost 4 bases, with 6 bases spanning the gap. CDR3 amino acids: CAWSTNYEQYF. The CDR3 nucleotides read TGTGCCTGGAGTACCAATTACGAGCAGTACTTC.

This clonotype was seen ten or more times. The chain joins TRBV6-1 to TRBJ2-7; 12 bases line up with TRBD2. Germline V lookup: CDR1 MNHNS, CDR2 SASEGT. Trimming at V came to 6 bases and at J to 3 bases, leaving 12 bases not matched to a gene. CDR3 length: 17 amino acids. The CDR3 nucleotides are TGTGCCAGCAGAACCGACGCCACTAGCGGGAGGTACTACGAGCAGTACTTC. This codes for CASRTDATSGRYYEQYF.

This clonotype was found many times. The V and J genes are TRBV20-1 and TRBJ1-5; 7 nucleotides agree with TRBD1. The J segment lost 2 bases and the V segment lost 6 bases, leaving 13 bases of the junction unmatched. The CDR3 extends over 16 amino acids. Germline V gene sequence: CDR1 DFQATT, CDR2 SNEGSKA (reference sequence). The CDR3 reads CSAQFTGASRNQPQHF. Here the CDR3 DNA reads TGCAGTGCACAGTTCACAGGGGCAAGTCGCAATCAGCCCCAGCATTTT.

V and J are TRBV20-1 and TRBJ1-1; D perhaps matches TRBD1 (5 bases). The V gene lost 1 base and the J gene lost 5 bases, with 14 bases spanning the gap. CDR1 DFQATT and CDR2 SNEGSKA come from the germline V gene (reference sequence). The CDR3 covers 14 residues. The CDR3 sequence is CSARGPREGTEAFF. DNA of the CDR3: TGCAGTGCTAGAGGGCCCAGGGAAGGAACTGAAGCTTTCTTT.

In its sample, this clonotype was seen a few times. Here the CDR3 reads CASRWDSLSSYNSPLHF. CDR3 in DNA: TGTGCCAGCAGGTGGGACAGCCTGAGCTCCTATAATTCACCCCTCCACTTT. The chain carries TRBV28 and TRBJ1-6, with TRBD1 matching over 7 bases. The ends lost 6 bases at V and 0 bases at J; junction bases unmatched: 8. Germline assignment: CDR1 MDHEN and CDR2 SYDVKM. This CDR3 is 17 amino acids long.

This clonotype was counted ten times or more. The rearrangement links TRBV7-2 to TRBJ2-3, with D possibly TRBD2 on 6 matching bases. The V gene's germline CDR1 is SGHTA and CDR2 FQGNSA. Trimming stripped 1 base from V and 2 bases from J, with 16 bases between. CDR3 length equals 17 residues. Here the CDR3 reads CASSLGLLVAATDTQYF. CDR3 in DNA: TGTGCCAGCAGCTTAGGCCTGCTGGTAGCGGCCACAGATACGCAGTATTTT.

In this sample, this clonotype turned up many times. This rearrangement joins TRBV5-1 to TRBJ2-3; D not resolved. V shed 2 bases and J shed 4 bases, with 8 bases lying between them. This CDR3 spans 13 amino acids. Germline V CDR1 and CDR2: SGHRS, YFSETQ. The CDR3 here is CASSLIDADTQYF. The DNA for the CDR3 is TGCGCCAGCAGCTTAATTGATGCAGATACGCAGTATTTT.

This clonotype has at least ten counts. The chain couples TRBV2 to TRBJ2-3; D call uncertain. The germline V and J ends were trimmed by 6 bases and 5 bases, with 15 bases remaining between them. The CDR3 sequence is 14 residues long. CDR1 and CDR2 (germline): SNHLY, FYNNEI. In DNA, the CDR3 is TGTGCCAGCAGCCGATATCCAGAAGTAGATACGCAGTATTTT. It codes for CASSRYPEVDTQYF.